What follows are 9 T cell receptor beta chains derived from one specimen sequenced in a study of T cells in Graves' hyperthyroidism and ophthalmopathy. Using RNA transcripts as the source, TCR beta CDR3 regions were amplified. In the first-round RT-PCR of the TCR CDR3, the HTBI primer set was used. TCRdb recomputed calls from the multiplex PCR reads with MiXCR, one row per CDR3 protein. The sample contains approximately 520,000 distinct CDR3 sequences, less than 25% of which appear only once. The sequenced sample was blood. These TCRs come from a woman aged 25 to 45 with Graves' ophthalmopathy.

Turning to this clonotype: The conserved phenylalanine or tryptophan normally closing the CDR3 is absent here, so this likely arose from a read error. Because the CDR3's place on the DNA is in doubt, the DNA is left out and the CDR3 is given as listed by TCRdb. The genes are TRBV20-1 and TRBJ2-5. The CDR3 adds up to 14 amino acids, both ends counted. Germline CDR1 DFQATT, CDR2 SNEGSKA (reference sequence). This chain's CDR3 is CSASILAGQETQDY.

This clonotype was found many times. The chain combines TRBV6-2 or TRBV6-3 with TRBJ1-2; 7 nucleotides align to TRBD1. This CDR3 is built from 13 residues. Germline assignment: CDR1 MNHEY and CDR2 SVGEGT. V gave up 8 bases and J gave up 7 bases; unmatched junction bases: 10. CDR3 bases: TGTGCCAGCCTTTCCGACAGGGACCCTGGCTACACCTTC. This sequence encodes CASLSDRDPGYTF.

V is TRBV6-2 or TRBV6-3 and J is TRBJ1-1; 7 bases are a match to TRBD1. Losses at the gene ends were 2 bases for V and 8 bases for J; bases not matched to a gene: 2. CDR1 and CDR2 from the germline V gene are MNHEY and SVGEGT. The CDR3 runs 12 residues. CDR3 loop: CASSYVDREAFF. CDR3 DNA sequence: TGTGCCAGCAGTTACGTGGACAGGGAAGCTTTCTTT.

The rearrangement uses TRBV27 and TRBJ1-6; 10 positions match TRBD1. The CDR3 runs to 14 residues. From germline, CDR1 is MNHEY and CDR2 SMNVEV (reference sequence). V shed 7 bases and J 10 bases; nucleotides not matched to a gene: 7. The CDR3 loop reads CASTRTGGDSPLHF. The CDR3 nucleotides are TGTGCCAGCACAAGGACAGGGGGGGACTCACCCCTCCACTTT.

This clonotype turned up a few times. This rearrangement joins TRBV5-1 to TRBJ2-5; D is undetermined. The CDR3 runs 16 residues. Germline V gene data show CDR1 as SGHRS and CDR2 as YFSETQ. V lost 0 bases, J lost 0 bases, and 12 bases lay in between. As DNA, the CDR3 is TGCGCCAGCAGCTTGGGTGTTCTCAGGTACCAAGAGACCCAGTACTTC. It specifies CASSLGVLRYQETQYF.

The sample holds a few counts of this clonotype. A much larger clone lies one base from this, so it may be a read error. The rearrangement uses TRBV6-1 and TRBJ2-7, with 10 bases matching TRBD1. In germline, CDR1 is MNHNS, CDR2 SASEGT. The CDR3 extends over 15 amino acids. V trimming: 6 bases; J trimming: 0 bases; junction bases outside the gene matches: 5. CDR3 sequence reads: CASRNRDRGSYEQYF. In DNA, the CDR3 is TGTGCCAGCAGGAACCGGGACAGGGGCTCCTACGAGCAGTACTTC.

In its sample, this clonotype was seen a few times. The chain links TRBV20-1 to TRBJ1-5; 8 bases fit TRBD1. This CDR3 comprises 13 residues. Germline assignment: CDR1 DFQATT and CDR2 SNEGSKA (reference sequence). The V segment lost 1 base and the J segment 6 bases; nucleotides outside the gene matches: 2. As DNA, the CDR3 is TGCAGTGCTAGAGCCGACAGGGGTCAGCCCCAGCATTTT. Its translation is CSARADRGQPQHF.

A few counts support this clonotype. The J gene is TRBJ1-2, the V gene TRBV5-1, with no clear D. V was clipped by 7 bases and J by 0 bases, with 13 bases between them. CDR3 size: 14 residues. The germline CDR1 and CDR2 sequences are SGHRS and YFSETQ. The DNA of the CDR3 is TGCGCCAGCGGTTTCGGAGGAGCTAACTATGGCTACACCTTC. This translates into CASGFGGANYGYTF.

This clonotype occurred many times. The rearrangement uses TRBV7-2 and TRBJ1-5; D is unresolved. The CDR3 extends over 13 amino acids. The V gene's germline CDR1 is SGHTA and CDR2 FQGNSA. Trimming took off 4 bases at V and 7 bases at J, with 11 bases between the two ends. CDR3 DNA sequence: TGTGCCAGCAGCTCGATGTATCGACAGCCCCAGCATTTT. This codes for CASSSMYRQPQHF.